The TCR beta chain described here comes from a study of T cells in Graves' hyperthyroidism and ophthalmopathy. The definition of stable Graves' hyperthyroidism was no ophthalmopathy progression within 18 months. Not enrolled were patients with uncontrolled infection, other autoimmune disease, pregnancy or lactation. Around 10 ml of fresh peripheral blood supplied the PBMCs. The TCR beta CDR3 regions underwent amplification using RNA transcripts as the source. The primer set for the first-round RT-PCR of the TCR CDR3 was HTBI. MiXCR, applied by TCRdb to the multiplex PCR reads, yields one record per CDR3 protein. The sample carries 300,000 to 400,000 distinct CDR3 sequences, about 13% recorded once. This clonotype was detected many times. Its antigen is as yet unknown. Whole-study results and caveats: Most thyroid clonotypes with frequency above 0.001 were detected in blood.

V dropped 7 bases and J dropped 4 bases, with 17 bases sitting between them. The CDR3 length is 16 residues. Material: blood. The rearrangement links TRBV12-3 or TRBV12-4 to TRBJ2-6, with D unclear. This TCR was sampled from a woman under 30 with Graves' hyperthyroidism. This CDR3 reads CASTPNPSGGANVLTF. The CDR3 DNA follows: TGTGCCAGCACGCCGAACCCATCCGGAGGGGCCAACGTCCTGACTTTC.